A selection of T cell receptor beta chains follows, all from one sample in a study of blood T cell repertoires in COVID-19. Some clones are missing from TCRdb's copy, which holds only in-frame ones; the method was immunoSEQ multiplex PCR. The table lists 100,000 to 150,000 clones, around 89% of them singletons. The specimen sequenced was peripheral blood. These receptor sequences come from a man between 45 and 60 years old with active or convalescent COVID-19. The CDR3 runs from the conserved cysteine through the conserved F or W. The D gene is left open where the match is weak. Part of the rows lack a size; the others show once, few, many or a class for expanded clones.

D: TRBD2; size: .; J: TRBJ2-2; V: TRBV7-2; DNA: TGTGCCAGCAGCCGGACTAGCGGGGTAGGGGAGCTGTTTTTT; CDR3: CASSRTSGVGELFF
D: .; size: .; J: TRBJ1-1; V: TRBV7-2; DNA: TGTGCCAGCAGCTTAGGCTCTGACAGCCAGGAAAAAGCTTTCTTT; CDR3: CASSLGSDSQEKAFF
D: .; size: .; J: TRBJ2-5; V: TRBV10-1; DNA: TGCGCCAGCAGTGAGGGGTTCTCGGGATCAGAGACCCAGTACTTC; CDR3: CASSEGFSGSETQYF
D: .; size: .; J: TRBJ2-7; V: TRBV9; DNA: TGTGCCAGCAGCGTAGACCTAGCAGCCTACGAGCAGTACTTC; CDR3: CASSVDLAAYEQYF
D: TRBD1; size: few; J: TRBJ1-4; V: TRBV5-8; DNA: TGTGCCAGCAGCTTGGGACAGGGGGCTTATGAAAAACTGTTTTTT; CDR3: CASSLGQGAYEKLFF
D: TRBD1; size: .; J: TRBJ2-7; V: TRBV18; DNA: TGTGCCAGCTCCCCGGGACAGGGGGCTATCTACGAGCAGTACTTC; CDR3: CASSPGQGAIYEQYF
D: TRBD1; size: .; J: TRBJ1-6; V: TRBV6-2/TRBV6-3; DNA: TGTGCCAGCAGTTACAGTGGACAGGGTGTTTCACCCCTCCACTTT; CDR3: CASSYSGQGVSPLHF
D: .; size: .; J: TRBJ2-1; V: TRBV27; DNA: TGTGCCAGCAGTTTACTTAGCAGCTCCTACAATGAGCAGTTCTTC; CDR3: CASSLLSSSYNEQFF
D: .; size: .; J: TRBJ2-7; V: TRBV21-1; DNA: TGTGCCAGCAGCAAAGCGCTGTTGACTAGCGGGGCCGAGCAGTACTTC; CDR3: CASSKALLTSGAEQYF
D: .; size: .; J: TRBJ1-1; V: TRBV19; DNA: TGTGCCAGTAGTATATCCGCGGACGCGGGGAACACTGAAGCTTTCTTT; CDR3: CASSISADAGNTEAFF
D: .; size: .; J: TRBJ1-1; V: TRBV14; DNA: TGTGCCAGCAGCCAACAGGGGCGCGGCACTGAAGCTTTCTTT; CDR3: CASSQQGRGTEAFF
D: TRBD2; size: .; J: TRBJ2-1; V: TRBV30; DNA: TGTGCCTGGAGTGTAGCGGGAGAGCTTGAGCAGTTCTTC; CDR3: CAWSVAGELEQFF
D: .; size: .; J: TRBJ2-3; V: TRBV5-4; DNA: TGTGCCGTATACTTTCGGGGTACAGATACGCAGTATTTT; CDR3: CAVYFRGTDTQYF
D: .; size: .; J: TRBJ2-3; V: TRBV3-1/TRBV3-2; DNA: TGTGCCAGCAGCCCCCCTAGCGCCAGCACAGATACGCAGTATTTT; CDR3: CASSPPSASTDTQYF
D: TRBD2; size: .; J: TRBJ2-1; V: TRBV5-5; DNA: TGTGCCAGCAGCTCCGGGACTAGCGGATTCAATGAGCAGTTCTTC; CDR3: CASSSGTSGFNEQFF
D: TRBD2; size: .; J: TRBJ2-5; V: TRBV7-6; DNA: TGTGCCAGCAGCTTAAAGCCCCGCGGGGGGGGAGAGACCCAGTACTTC; CDR3: CASSLKPRGGGETQYF
D: TRBD1; size: once; J: TRBJ1-2; V: TRBV28; DNA: TGTGCCAGCAGGGAAGGGACAGGGGTGTCCTATGGCTACACCTTC; CDR3: CASREGTGVSYGYTF
D: TRBD1; size: .; J: TRBJ2-3; V: TRBV4-2; DNA: TGTGCCAGCAGCAGCCGGGACAGGGGGCAAGATACGCAGTATTTT; CDR3: CASSSRDRGQDTQYF
D: TRBD2; size: .; J: TRBJ2-3; V: TRBV6-4; DNA: TGTGCCAGCAGCCTTTCACTAGCGGGAAAGGATACGCAGTATTTT; CDR3: CASSLSLAGKDTQYF
D: .; size: once; J: TRBJ2-7; V: TRBV6-2/TRBV6-3; DNA: TGTGCCAGCAGCCACGGGACATTGATCTACGAGCAGTACTTC; CDR3: CASSHGTLIYEQYF
D: .; size: .; J: TRBJ2-2; V: TRBV7-6; DNA: TGTGCCAGCAGCTTGTTACGGACATCGAACACCGGGGAGCTGTTTTTT; CDR3: CASSLLRTSNTGELFF
D: .; size: .; J: TRBJ1-1; V: TRBV11-2; DNA: TGTGCCAGCAGCTTAAGAGGGGAGGGTAATGCTTTCTTT; CDR3: CASSLRGEGNAFF
D: .; size: .; J: TRBJ1-1; V: TRBV30; DNA: TGTGCCTGGAGTGTACTTATTGGAGACACTGAAGCTTTCTTT; CDR3: CAWSVLIGDTEAFF
D: .; size: .; J: TRBJ1-1; V: TRBV10-3; DNA: TGTGCCATCAGTGAAGGGGCACTCAAGCTGAAAACTGAAGCTTTCTTT; CDR3: CAISEGALKLKTEAFF
D: TRBD2; size: .; J: TRBJ2-3; V: TRBV28; DNA: TGTGCCAGCAGTACGGGGGGGCTGGATACGCAGTATTTT; CDR3: CASSTGGLDTQYF
D: .; size: .; J: TRBJ1-5; V: TRBV2; DNA: TGTGCCAGCAGTGAAGCGTCGGGTCGCAATCAGCCCCAGCATTTT; CDR3: CASSEASGRNQPQHF